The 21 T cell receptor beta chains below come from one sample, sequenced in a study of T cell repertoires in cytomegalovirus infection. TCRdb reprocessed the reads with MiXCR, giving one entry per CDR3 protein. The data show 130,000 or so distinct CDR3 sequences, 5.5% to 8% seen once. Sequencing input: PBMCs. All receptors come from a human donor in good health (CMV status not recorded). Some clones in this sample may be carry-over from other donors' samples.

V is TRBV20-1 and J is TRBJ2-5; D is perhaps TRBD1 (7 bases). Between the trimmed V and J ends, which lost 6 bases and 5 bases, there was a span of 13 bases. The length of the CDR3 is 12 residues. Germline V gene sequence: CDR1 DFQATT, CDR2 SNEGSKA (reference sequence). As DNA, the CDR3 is TGCAGTGCCATGCCAGGGGGGGAGACCCAGTACTTC. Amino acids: CSAMPGGETQYF.

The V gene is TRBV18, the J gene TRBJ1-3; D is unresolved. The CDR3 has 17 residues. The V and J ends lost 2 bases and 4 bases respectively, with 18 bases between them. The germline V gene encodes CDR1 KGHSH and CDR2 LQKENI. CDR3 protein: CASSPNPPRTGGNTIYF. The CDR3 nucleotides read TGTGCCAGCTCACCAAACCCACCTCGGACGGGCGGAAACACCATATATTTT.

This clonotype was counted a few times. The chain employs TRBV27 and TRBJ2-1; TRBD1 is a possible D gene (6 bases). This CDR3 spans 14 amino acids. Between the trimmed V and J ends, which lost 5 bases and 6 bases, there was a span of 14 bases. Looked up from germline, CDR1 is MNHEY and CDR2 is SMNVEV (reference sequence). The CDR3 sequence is CASSGGKGGNEQFF. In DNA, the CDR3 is TGTGCCAGCAGTGGGGGAAAAGGGGGCAATGAGCAGTTCTTC.

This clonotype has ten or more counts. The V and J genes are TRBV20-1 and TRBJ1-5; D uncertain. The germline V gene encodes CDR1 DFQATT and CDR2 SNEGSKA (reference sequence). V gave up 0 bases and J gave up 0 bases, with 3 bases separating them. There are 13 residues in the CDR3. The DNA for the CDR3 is TGCAGTGCTAGAGACGATAGCAATCAGCCCCAGCATTTT. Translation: CSARDDSNQPQHF.

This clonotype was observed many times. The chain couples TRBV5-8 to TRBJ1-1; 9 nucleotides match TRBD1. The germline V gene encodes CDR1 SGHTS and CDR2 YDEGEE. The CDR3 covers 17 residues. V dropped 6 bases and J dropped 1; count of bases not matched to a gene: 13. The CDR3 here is CASTTPGQGYRNTEAFF. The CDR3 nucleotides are TGTGCCAGCACCACACCGGGACAGGGATATAGGAACACTGAAGCTTTCTTT.

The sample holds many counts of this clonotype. CDR3 residues: CASSSTGWGRNTEAFF. For the CDR3, the DNA is TGTGCCAGCAGCTCAACAGGGTGGGGGAGGAACACTGAAGCTTTCTTT. J is TRBJ1-1 and V is TRBV5-5, with D perhaps matching TRBD1 (6 bases). The CDR3 has 16 amino acids. Trimming stripped 3 bases from V and 1 base from J, with 16 bases between. CDR1 is SGHKS, CDR2 YYEKEE, per germline (reference sequence).

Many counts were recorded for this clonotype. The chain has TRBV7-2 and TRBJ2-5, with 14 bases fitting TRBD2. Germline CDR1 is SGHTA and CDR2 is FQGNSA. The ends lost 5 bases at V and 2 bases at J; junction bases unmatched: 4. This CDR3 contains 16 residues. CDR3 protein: CASSGRLAGGQETQYF. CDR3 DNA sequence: TGTGCCAGCAGCGGCCGACTAGCGGGGGGGCAAGAGACCCAGTACTTC.

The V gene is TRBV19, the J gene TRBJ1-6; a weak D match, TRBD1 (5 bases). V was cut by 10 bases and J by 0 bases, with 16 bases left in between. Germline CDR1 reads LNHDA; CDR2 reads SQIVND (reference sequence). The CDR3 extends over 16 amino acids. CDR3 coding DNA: TGTGCCACCCGGGGCTTGAAGAGCTCCTATAATTCACCCCTCCACTTT. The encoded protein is CATRGLKSSYNSPLHF. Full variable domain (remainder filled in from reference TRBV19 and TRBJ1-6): DGGITQSPKYLFRKEGQNVTLSCEQNLNHDAMYWYRQDPGQGLRLIYYSQIVNDFQKGDIAEGYSVSREKKESFPLTVTSAQKNPTAFYLCATRGLKSSYNSPLHFGNGTRLTVT.

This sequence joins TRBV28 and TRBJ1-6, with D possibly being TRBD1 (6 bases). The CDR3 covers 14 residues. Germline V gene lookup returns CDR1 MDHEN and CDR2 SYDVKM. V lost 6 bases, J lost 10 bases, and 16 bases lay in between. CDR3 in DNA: TGTGCCAGCAGAAACAGGGAATTGAGCTCACCCCTCCACTTT. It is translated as CASRNRELSSPLHF. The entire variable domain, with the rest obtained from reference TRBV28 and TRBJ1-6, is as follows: DVKVTQSSRYLVKRTGEKVFLECVQDMDHENMFWYRQDPGLGLRLIYFSYDVKMKEKGDIPEGYSVSREKKERFSLILESASTNQTSMYLCASRNRELSSPLHFGNGTRLTVT.

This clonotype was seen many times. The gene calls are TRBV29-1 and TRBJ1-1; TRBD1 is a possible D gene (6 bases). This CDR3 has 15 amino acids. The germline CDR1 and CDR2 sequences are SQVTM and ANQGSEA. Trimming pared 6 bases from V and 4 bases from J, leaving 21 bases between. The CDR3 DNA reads TGCAGCGTCCTAATCCGTACAGGGAGGAGCACTGAAGCTTTCTTT. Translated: CSVLIRTGRSTEAFF.

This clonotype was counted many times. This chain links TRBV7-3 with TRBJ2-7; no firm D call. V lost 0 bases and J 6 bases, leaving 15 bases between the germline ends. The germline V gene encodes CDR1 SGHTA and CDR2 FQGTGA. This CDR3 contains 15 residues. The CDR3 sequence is CASSLTRSTSTEQYF. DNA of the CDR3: TGTGCCAGCAGCTTAACCAGGTCCACGTCTACCGAGCAGTACTTC.

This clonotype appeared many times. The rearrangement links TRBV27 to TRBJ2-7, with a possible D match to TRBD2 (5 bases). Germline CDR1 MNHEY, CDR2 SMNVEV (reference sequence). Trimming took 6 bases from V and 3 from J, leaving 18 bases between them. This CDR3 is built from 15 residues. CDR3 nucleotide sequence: TGTGCCAGCAGATTAGTGGCGGGTGCTATCTACGAGCAGTACTTC. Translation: CASRLVAGAIYEQYF.

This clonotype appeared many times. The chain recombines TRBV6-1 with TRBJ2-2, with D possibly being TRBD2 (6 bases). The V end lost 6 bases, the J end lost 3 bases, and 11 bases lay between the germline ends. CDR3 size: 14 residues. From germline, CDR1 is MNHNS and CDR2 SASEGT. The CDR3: CASREGPDTGELFF. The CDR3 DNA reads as TGTGCCAGCAGGGAGGGTCCTGACACCGGGGAGCTGTTTTTT.

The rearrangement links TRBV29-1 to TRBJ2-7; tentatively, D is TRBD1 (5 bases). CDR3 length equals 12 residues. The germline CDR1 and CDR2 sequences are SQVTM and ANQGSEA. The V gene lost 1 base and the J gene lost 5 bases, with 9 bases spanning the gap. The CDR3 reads CSVEGGLNEQYF. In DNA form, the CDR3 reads TGCAGCGTTGAAGGGGGCCTAAACGAGCAGTACTTC.

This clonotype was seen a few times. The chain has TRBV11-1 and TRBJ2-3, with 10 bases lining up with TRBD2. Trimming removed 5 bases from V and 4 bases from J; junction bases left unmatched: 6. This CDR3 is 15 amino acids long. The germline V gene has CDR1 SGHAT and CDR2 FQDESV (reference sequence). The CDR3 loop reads CASSDGTSVADTQYF. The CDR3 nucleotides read TGTGCCAGCAGCGACGGGACTAGCGTGGCAGATACGCAGTATTTT.

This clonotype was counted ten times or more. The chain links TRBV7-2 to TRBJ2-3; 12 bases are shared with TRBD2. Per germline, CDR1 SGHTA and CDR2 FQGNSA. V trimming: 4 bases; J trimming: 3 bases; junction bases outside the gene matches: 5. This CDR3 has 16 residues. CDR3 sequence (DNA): TGTGCCAGCAGCTCGCGACTAGCGGGAGAGACAGATACGCAGTATTTT. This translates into CASSSRLAGETDTQYF.

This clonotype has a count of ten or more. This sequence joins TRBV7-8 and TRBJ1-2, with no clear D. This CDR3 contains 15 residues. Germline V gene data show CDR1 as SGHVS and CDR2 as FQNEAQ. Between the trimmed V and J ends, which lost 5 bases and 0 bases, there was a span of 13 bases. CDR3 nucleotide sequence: TGTGCCAGCAGCAGAAGGAAGACGGCTAACTATGGCTACACCTTC. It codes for CASSRRKTANYGYTF.

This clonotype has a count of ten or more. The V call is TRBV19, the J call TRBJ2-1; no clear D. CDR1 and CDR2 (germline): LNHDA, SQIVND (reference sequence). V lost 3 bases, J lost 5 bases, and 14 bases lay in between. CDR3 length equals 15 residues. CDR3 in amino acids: CASSMGRVINNEQFF. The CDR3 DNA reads TGTGCCAGTAGTATGGGTCGGGTGATAAACAATGAGCAGTTCTTC.

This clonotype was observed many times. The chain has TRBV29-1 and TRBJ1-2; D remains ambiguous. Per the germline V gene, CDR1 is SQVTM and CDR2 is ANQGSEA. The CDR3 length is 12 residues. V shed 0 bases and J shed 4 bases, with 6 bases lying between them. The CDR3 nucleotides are TGCAGCGTTGAAGATGAGGTCTATGGCTACACCTTC. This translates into CSVEDEVYGYTF.

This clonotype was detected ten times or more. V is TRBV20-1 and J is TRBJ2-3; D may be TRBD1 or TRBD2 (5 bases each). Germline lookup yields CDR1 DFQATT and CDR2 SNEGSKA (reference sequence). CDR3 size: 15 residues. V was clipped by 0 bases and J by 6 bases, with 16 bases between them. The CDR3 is CSARDRGRPTDTQYF. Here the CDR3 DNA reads TGCAGTGCTAGAGATCGGGGCAGGCCGACGGATACGCAGTATTTT.

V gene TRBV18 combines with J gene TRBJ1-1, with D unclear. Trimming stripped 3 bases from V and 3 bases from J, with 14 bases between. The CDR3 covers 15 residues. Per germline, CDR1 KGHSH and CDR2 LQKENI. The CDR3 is CASSPINLVDTEAFF. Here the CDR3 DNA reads TGTGCCAGCTCACCCATCAATCTAGTTGACACTGAAGCTTTCTTT.